This T cell receptor beta chain originates from a study of T cells after yellow fever vaccination. The overall study: With SMART-Seq v4 Ultra Low Input, the fractions containing low cell numbers were prepared.

Trimming at V came to 1 base and at J to 4 bases, leaving 6 bases not matched to a gene. The CDR3 covers 17 residues. CDR1 and CDR2 from the germline V gene are MGHRA and YSYEKL. MiXCR, run by TCRdb on the 5' RACE reads, gives a single entry per CDR3 protein. Among 42,000 or so distinct CDR3 sequences listed, roughly 7% were seen once. This clonotype is labeled medium-sized. The chain couples TRBV4-1 to TRBJ2-3; TRBD2 agrees at 12 bases. The TCR comes from a man aged 30 to 39 who received the YFV17D yellow fever vaccine. Sequencing was performed on CD8+ T cells not binding an NS4B(214-222) dextramer, sorted from PBMCs, taken 45 days after the yellow fever booster vaccination. The CDR3 loop is CASSQGTSGNVADTQYF. Written as DNA, the CDR3 is TGCGCCAGCAGCCAAGGGACTAGCGGGAACGTAGCAGATACGCAGTATTTT.